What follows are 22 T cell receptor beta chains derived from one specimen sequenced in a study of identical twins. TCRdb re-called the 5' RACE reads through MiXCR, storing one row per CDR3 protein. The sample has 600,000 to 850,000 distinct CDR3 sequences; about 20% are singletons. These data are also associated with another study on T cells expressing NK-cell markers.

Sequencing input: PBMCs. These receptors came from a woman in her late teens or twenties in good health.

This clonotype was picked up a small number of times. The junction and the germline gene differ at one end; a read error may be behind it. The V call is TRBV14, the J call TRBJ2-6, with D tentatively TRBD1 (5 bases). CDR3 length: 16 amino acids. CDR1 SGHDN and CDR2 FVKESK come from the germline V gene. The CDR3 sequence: CASSQDLGEQATVLTF. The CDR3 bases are TGTGCCAGCAGCCAAGATCTAGGGGAACAGGCCACCGTCCTGACTTTC.

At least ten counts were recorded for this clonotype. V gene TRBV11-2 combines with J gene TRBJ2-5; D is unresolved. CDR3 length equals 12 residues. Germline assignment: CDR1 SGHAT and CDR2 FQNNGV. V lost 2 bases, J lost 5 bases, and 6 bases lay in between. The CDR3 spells CASSLWSETQYF. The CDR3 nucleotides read TGTGCCAGCAGCTTATGGTCGGAGACCCAGTACTTC.

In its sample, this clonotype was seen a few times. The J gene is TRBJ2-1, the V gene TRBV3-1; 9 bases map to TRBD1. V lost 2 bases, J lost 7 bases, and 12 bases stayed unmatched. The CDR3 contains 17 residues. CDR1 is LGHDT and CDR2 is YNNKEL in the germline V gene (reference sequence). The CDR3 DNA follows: TGTGCCAGCAGCCAAAGGGGTAGGGGGACAGGGTTGAATGAGCAGTTCTTC. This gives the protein CASSQRGRGTGLNEQFF.

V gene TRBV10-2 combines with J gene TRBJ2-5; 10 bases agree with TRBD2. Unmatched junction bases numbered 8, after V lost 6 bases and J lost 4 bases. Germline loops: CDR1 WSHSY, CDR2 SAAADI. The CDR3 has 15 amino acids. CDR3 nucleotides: TGCGCCAGCAGCCCTAGCGGGGGCGGATCAGAGACCCAGTACTTC. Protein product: CASSPSGGGSETQYF.

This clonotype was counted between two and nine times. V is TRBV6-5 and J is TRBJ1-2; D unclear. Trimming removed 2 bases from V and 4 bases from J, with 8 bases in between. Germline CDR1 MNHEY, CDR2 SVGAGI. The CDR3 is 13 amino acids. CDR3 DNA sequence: TGTGCCAGCAGTTACAGTGGGAGCTATGGCTACACCTTC. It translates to CASSYSGSYGYTF.

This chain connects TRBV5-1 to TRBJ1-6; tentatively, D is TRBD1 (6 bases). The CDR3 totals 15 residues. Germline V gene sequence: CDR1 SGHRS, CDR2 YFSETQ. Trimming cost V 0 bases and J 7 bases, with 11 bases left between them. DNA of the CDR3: TGCGCCAGCAGCTTGGAGGGGGTGCTGAATTCACCCCTCCACTTT. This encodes CASSLEGVLNSPLHF.

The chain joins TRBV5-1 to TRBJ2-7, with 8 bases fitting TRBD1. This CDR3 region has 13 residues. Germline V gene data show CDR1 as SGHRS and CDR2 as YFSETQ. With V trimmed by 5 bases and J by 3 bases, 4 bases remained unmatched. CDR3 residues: CASRTGGGYEQYF. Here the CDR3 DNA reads TGCGCCAGCAGAACAGGGGGTGGCTACGAGCAGTACTTC.

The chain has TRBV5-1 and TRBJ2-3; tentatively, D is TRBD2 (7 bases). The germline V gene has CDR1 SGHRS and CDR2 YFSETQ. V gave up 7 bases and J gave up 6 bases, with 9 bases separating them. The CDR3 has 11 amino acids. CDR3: CASAGADTQYF. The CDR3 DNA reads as TGCGCCAGCGCGGGGGCGGATACGCAGTATTTT.

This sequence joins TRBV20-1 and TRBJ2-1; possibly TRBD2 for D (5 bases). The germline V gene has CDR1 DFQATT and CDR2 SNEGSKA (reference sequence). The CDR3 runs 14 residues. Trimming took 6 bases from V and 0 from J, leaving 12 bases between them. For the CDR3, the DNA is TGCAGTGCCATCAGACTAAGCTCCTACAATGAGCAGTTCTTC. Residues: CSAIRLSSYNEQFF.

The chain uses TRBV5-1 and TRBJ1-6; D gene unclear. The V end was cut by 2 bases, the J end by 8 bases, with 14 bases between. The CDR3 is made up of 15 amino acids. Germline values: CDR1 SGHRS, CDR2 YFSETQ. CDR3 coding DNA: TGCGCCAGCAGCTTATCCCCAGCTGGGGATTCACCCCTCCACTTT. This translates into CASSLSPAGDSPLHF.

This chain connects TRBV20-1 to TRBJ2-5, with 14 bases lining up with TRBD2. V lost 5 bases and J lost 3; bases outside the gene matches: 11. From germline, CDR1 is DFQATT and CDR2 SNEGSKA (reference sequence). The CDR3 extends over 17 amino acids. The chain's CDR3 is CSADGTSGGILEETQYF. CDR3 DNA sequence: TGCAGTGCTGACGGGACTAGCGGGGGCATCCTCGAAGAGACCCAGTACTTC.

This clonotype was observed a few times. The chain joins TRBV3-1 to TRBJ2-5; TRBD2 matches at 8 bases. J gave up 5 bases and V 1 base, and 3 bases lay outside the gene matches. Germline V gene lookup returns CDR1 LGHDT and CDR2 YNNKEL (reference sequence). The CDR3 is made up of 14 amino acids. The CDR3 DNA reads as TGTGCCAGCAGCCAAGGCGGGGGGCTGGAGACCCAGTACTTC. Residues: CASSQGGGLETQYF.

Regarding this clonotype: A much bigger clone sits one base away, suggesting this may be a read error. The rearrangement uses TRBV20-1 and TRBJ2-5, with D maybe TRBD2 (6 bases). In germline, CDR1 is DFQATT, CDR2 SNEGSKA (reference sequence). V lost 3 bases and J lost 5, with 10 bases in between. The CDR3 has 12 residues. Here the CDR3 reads CSARSREETQYF. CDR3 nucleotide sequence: TGCAGTGCTAGGTCCCGGGAGGAGACCCAGTACTTC.

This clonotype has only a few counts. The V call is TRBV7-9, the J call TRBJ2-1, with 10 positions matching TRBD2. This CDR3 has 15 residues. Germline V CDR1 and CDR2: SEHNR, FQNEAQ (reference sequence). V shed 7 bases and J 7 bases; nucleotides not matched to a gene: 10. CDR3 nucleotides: TGTGCCAGCACCCCCGGTAGCGGGAGGCTAAATGAGCAGTTCTTC. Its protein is CASTPGSGRLNEQFF.

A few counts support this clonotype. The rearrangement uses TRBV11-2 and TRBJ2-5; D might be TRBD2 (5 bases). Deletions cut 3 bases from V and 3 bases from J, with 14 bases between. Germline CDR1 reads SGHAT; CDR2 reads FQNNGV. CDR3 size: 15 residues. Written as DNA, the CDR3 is TGTGCCAGCAGCTTGCTAGCCGCTTATGAAGAGACCCAGTACTTC. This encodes CASSLLAAYEETQYF.

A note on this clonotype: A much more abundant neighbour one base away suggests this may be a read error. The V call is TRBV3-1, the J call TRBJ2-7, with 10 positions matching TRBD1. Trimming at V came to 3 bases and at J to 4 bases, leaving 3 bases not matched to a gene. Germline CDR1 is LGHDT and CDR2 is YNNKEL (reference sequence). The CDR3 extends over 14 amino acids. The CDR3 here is CASSQTGGQYEQYF. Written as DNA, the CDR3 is TGTGCCAGCAGCCAGACAGGGGGCCAGTACGAGCAGTACTTC.

The CDR3 sequence is CASSPSPPATQYF. CDR3 coding DNA: TGTGCCAGCAGCCCCTCCCCCCCCGCAACCCAGTACTTC. This chain uses TRBV7-8 with TRBJ2-5; D remains ambiguous. Per germline, CDR1 SGHVS and CDR2 FQNEAQ. The CDR3 extends over 13 amino acids. V lost 5 bases, J lost 8 bases, and 15 bases lay in between.

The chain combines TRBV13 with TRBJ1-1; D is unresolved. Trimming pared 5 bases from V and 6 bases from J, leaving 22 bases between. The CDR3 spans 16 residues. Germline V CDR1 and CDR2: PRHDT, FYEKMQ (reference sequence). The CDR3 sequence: CASSRTAGVLSSEAFF. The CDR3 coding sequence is TGTGCCAGCAGCCGTACCGCGGGAGTTCTTTCTTCTGAAGCTTTCTTT.

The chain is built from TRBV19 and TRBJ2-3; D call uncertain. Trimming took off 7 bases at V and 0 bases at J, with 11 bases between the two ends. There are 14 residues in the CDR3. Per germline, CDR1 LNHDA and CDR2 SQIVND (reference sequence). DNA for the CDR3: TGTGCCAGTAATCAAGAGTTAAGCACAGATACGCAGTATTTT. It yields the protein CASNQELSTDTQYF.

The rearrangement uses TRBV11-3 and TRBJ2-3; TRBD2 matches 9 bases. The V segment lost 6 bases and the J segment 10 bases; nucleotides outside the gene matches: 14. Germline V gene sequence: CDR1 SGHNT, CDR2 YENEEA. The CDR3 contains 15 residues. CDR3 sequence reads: CASSNLAGSLSAQYF. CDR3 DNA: TGTGCCAGCAGTAATCTAGCGGGGAGCCTAAGTGCGCAGTATTTT. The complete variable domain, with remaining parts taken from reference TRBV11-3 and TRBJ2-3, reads EAGVVQSPRYKIIEKKQPVAFWCNPISGHNTLYWYLQNLGQGPELLIRYENEEAVDDSQLPKDRFSAERLKGVDSTLKIQPAELGDSAVYLCASSNLAGSLSAQYFGPGTRLTVL.

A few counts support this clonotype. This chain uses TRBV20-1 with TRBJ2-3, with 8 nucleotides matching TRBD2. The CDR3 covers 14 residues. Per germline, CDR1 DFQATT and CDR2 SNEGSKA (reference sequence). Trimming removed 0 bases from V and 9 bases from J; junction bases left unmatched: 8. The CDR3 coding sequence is TGCAGTGCTAGAGATTTATCGGGACTAGACACGCAGTATTTT. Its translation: CSARDLSGLDTQYF.

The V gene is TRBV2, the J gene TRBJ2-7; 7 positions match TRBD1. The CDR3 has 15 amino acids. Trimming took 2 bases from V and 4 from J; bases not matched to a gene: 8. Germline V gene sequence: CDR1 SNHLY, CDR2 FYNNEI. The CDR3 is CASSEPGQSPYEQYF. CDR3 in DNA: TGTGCCAGCAGTGAACCGGGACAGAGCCCTTACGAGCAGTACTTC.